This T cell receptor beta chain was sequenced in a study of metastatic and nonmetastatic thyroid tumors. Thyroid surgery had not been preceded by any treatment in any patient. This clone was detected a few times. CDR1 and CDR2 from the germline V gene are MNHEY and SVGEGT. V lost 6 bases to trimming and J lost 7 bases, with 10 bases between them. This CDR3 spans 11 amino acids. TCRdb reanalyzed the PCR reads with MiXCR. This sample has roughly 13,000 clones; over 20% occur once, and the top ten carry around a sixth. The sequenced sample was tumor tissue. The receptor's source is a female donor with papillary thyroid cancer or a benign thyroid nodule (not recorded which). Some clones in this sample may be carry-over from other donors' samples. The genes are TRBV6-2 or TRBV6-3 and TRBJ2-7; possibly TRBD2 for D (6 bases). CDR3 DNA: TGTGCCAGCAGGCATCTAGCGGAGCAGTACTTC. It is translated as CASRHLAEQYF.